This T cell receptor beta chain comes out of a study of early T cells in non-severe SARS-CoV-2 infection. Study as a whole: Investigators sequenced bulk RNA drawn from unsorted whole blood, and chains remained unpaired. Study-wide results and caveats: CD4 and private specificities were missed by VDJdb matching, which favored anti-spike CD8 responses.

V lost 8 bases, J lost 0 bases, and 16 bases stayed unmatched. Germline loops: CDR1 SGHTA, CDR2 FQGNSA. The CDR3 contains 18 residues. Concerning this clonotype: What it binds is unknown. With a much larger clone just one base away, this may be a read error.

Unique molecular identifier tags were affixed to discrete cDNA molecules. TCRdb called the 5' RACE reads again in MiXCR, with one record for every CDR3 protein. The sample shows approximately 71,000 distinct CDR3 sequences, 9% to 15% of them seen only once. The chain uses TRBV7-2 and TRBJ2-3; 8 bases agree with TRBD1. The clonotype comes from an adult who was a healthcare worker with PCR-confirmed SARS-CoV-2 infection or an uninfected control (not recorded which). What was sequenced was whole blood. The CDR3 sequence is CASGLRPGGVKSTDTQYF. The CDR3 bases are TGTGCCAGCGGCCTAAGACCAGGGGGCGTTAAGAGCACAGATACGCAGTATTTT.